A single sample is the source of the 5 T cell receptor beta chains below, sequenced in a study of T cells in Graves' hyperthyroidism and ophthalmopathy. Using RNA transcripts as the source, TCR beta CDR3 regions were amplified. The HTBI primer set was used in a first-round RT-PCR of the TCR CDR3. TCRdb called the multiplex PCR reads again in MiXCR, with one record for every CDR3 protein. The repertoire holds about half a million distinct CDR3 sequences, with less than 25% as singletons. Sequencing was done on a sample of blood. The source is a young man with Graves' hyperthyroidism.

This clonotype was seen at least ten times. The chain has TRBV7-2 and TRBJ1-2; tentatively, D is TRBD1 (5 bases). There are 19 residues in the CDR3. V lost 4 bases and J 0 bases, leaving 24 bases between the germline ends. Germline V gene lookup returns CDR1 SGHTA and CDR2 FQGNSA. CDR3 residues: CASSSQRPARVNPNYGYTF. The DNA for the CDR3 is TGTGCCAGCAGCTCGCAACGTCCTGCCAGGGTAAACCCTAACTATGGCTACACCTTC.

The rearrangement links TRBV4-1 to TRBJ1-4; 8 nucleotides line up with TRBD1. The CDR3 extends over 16 amino acids. The junction had 11 bases not matched to a gene; V was cut back by 0 bases and J by 11 bases. The germline V gene encodes CDR1 MGHRA and CDR2 YSYEKL. CDR3 in DNA: TGCGCCAGCAGCCAAGATTGGTGGCAGGGGGCTAGGAAACTGTTTTTT. Its protein product is CASSQDWWQGARKLFF.

This clonotype has ten or more counts. This sequence joins TRBV6-1 and TRBJ1-1; D is unresolved. Between the trimmed V and J ends, which lost 5 bases and 0 bases, there was a span of 13 bases. CDR1 MNHNS and CDR2 SASEGT come from the germline V gene. This CDR3 contains 15 residues. CDR3 sequence: CASSHDRFMNTEAFF. The CDR3 DNA is TGTGCCAGCAGTCATGACCGGTTCATGAACACTGAAGCTTTCTTT.

This chain connects TRBV15 to TRBJ2-7; D is unresolved. The V gene lost 3 bases and the J gene lost 2 bases, with 8 bases spanning the gap. Germline V gene sequence: CDR1 LNHNV, CDR2 YYDKDF (reference sequence). CDR3 length equals 13 residues. CDR3: CATSSTEPYEQYF. CDR3 coding DNA: TGTGCCACCAGCAGCACAGAACCCTACGAGCAGTACTTC.

On this clonotype itself: The germline gene is not matched at one end of the junction; a read error may be the cause. The genes are TRBV4-1 and TRBJ2-7, with D perhaps TRBD1 (6 bases). In germline, CDR1 is MGHRA, CDR2 YSYEKL. The CDR3 covers 15 residues. The CDR3 is CASSQGQASSYKQYF. The CDR3 nucleotides are TGCGCCAGCAGCCAAGGACAGGCCAGCTCCTACAAGCAGTACTTC.